The clone carrying this T cell receptor beta chain has only one observation. These data come from a study of cytomegalovirus exposure and HLA in healthy donors. Primers included in the PCR were 60 Vbeta and 13 Jbeta primers. Libraries were prepared by immunoSEQ multiplex PCR; TCRdb keeps only in-frame clonotypes and omits some of them. The sample lists about 140,000 clones; about 84% were seen once. Trimming removed 3 bases at V and 2 bases at J, with 17 bases between. Germline CDR1 reads SGHNT; CDR2 reads YENEEA. CDR3 size: 16 residues. Sequenced: PBMCs. The chain joins TRBV11-3 to TRBJ2-7; D perhaps matches TRBD2 (6 bases). The TCR originated in a woman under 30 in good health and CMV-seropositive. CDR3 in DNA: TGTGCCAGCAGCTTCAGGGAGGCCCGAGGGGCCTACGAGCAGTACTTC. Translation gives CASSFREARGAYEQYF.